The source of this TCR beta chain is a study of blood T cell repertoires in COVID-19 (dated by TCRdb to between 2020 and 2021). For the wider study: Samples covering the acute and convalescent phases of COVID-19 were provided by collaborators in the United States, Italy and Spain. HLA class I and class II types, where available, came from metadata supplied by the sample provider rather than from assay-based typing. Deeply sampled blood TCRbeta repertoires from subjects exposed to, actively infected with, or recovered from COVID-19 were included in the dataset. Sample metadata almost always included a de-identified subject ID, COVID-19 status, age in years and sex. The repertoires were made available in a free public database intended to serve as a resource for research on the immune response to SARS-CoV-2. The samples were drawn from the first 160 participants of the ongoing ImmuneRACE study and from some 1,300 subjects provided by 6 global collaborators. The prospective study material was composed of cDNA or gDNA derived from T cells, B-cell-depleted T cells, or PBMCs. The paper's findings and limits, for the study overall: The amount of clinical and demographic metadata varied by source and participant and was provided uncurated.

Taken from the germline V gene, the CDR1 and CDR2 loops are SGHRS and YFSETQ. The CDR3 holds 15 amino acids from the cysteine to the phenylalanine. Only the CDR3 DNA stays, 45 bases, in frame from base 1. At the junction V is shortened by 0 bases and J by 8 bases, with 15 bases in between. The collaborating institutions used their own protocols to collect whole blood in K2EDTA tubes. Collaborator samples were shipped for TCRbeta analysis as frozen whole blood, isolated PBMCs, or DNA extracted from either sample type. The immunoSEQ Assay, a bias-controlled multiplex PCR, was used to amplify TCRbeta CDR3 regions from genomic DNA. From the authors' description of their analysis: Within the assay, amplification of reference gene primers was used to estimate how many nucleated cells each sample contained. To quantify the absolute abundance of each unique TCRbeta CDR3 rearrangement, sequence reads were collapsed and filtered. For each sample, productive Simpson clonality was calculated as the square root of Simpson's diversity index over productive rearrangements. Not all clones reach the TCRdb copy of this immuneACCESS table, which keeps in-frame sequences only. Checked studies attribute under half of the gap to unresolved V genes and leave the rest unexplained. V and J calls and clone size are as listed in that table; D and trimming were resolved from the DNA. This sample is represented by over 20,000 clones; about 89% of them were singletons. Clones ranked in the top ten supply approximately 17% of the sample.

Remarks on this clone: It has no known antigen specificity. Base qualities are not recorded, but no much larger clone differs from it by a single base.

This sequence was found in a man between 65 and 79 years old with active COVID-19. The sequenced material came from peripheral blood. The V gene is TRBV5-1 and the J gene is TRBJ2-1, with the D gene call left open. The CDR3 loop reads CASSLGHPRNYEQFF. The nucleotide sequence reads TGCGCCAGCAGCTTGGGACATCCCAGGAACTATGAGCAGTTCTTC.